These 2 T cell receptor beta chains originate from one sample sequenced in a study of cytomegalovirus exposure and HLA in healthy donors. Vbeta (60) and Jbeta (13) primers were used in the PCR. Clones were sequenced by immunoSEQ multiplex PCR, and TCRdb holds only the in-frame ones, with some missing. The sample contains 130,000 or so clones, 84% of which appear only once. Sequencing was carried out using PBMCs. The receptor source for this set is a woman younger than 30 in good health and CMV-seropositive.

This rearrangement joins TRBV10-1 to TRBJ2-7; D not resolved. Germline CDR1 is WNHNN and CDR2 is SYGVQD (reference sequence). The CDR3 consists of 13 residues. Trimming shortened V by 2 bases and J by 1 base, and 6 bases separated the two germline ends. The CDR3: CASSEDNSYEQYF. In DNA, the CDR3 is TGCGCCAGCAGTGAGGACAATTCCTACGAGCAGTACTTC.

This rearrangement joins TRBV7-9 to TRBJ2-7; 7 bases are a match to TRBD2. The CDR3 spans 15 residues. V lost 5 bases, J lost 1 base, and 8 bases stayed unmatched. Germline V gives CDR1 SEHNR, CDR2 FQNEAQ (reference sequence). In DNA form, the CDR3 reads TGTGCCAGCAGCCGAACTAGCGACGGGTCCTACGAGCAGTACTTC. Translating it yields CASSRTSDGSYEQYF.